Listed here is a single TCR beta chain. The antigen remains unidentified. Its ends do not fully match the called genes, so a read error is possible. The sample is drawn from a study of CD8+CD57+ T cells in acquired aplastic anemia. Background on the study: Sorted CD4+ and CD8+ cells gave a mean 3.2 ug DNA, range about 0.2 to 27.4 ug. Study findings and constraints: Shared by patients and controls, roughly 28 CD8+ CDR3s were abundant in patients.

TCR beta VDJ and CDR3 profiling used genomic DNA as template. TCRdb independently ran MiXCR on the reads; one entry per CDR3 protein. Of approximately 260,000 distinct CDR3 sequences in the sample, approximately 80% were seen once. This CDR3 spans 14 amino acids. Germline V lookup: CDR1 SEHNR, CDR2 FQNEAQ (reference sequence). All sequencing subjects had displayed CD8+CD57+ cell expansion on flow cytometry. Each patient had severe acquired aplastic anemia. The chain has TRBV7-9 and TRBJ2-3; 8 bases match TRBD2. The sequenced material came from sorted CD4+, CD8+, or CD8+CD57+ T cells (not recorded which) from PBMCs. This TCR came from a human donor with aplastic anemia. The CDR3 loop reads CASSFERSGGTPMF. Written as DNA, the CDR3 is TGTGCCAGCAGCTTTGAAAGAAGCGGGGGTACTCCAATGTTT.